These T cell receptor beta chains were read from a single sample in a study of blood T cell repertoires in COVID-19. Assay used: immunoSEQ multiplex PCR; TCRdb lists only in-frame clones, some missing. The data hold about 360,000 clones, with 70% to 90% observed a single time. Sequenced input: PBMCs or T cells enriched from blood (not recorded which). The source of these receptors is a woman in her forties with acute COVID-19. CDR3s include the opening cysteine and the closing phenylalanine or tryptophan. D genes are given only for firm matches. A row's size may be missing; if present it is once, few, many or a size class.

clone size: NA; V gene: TRBV5-8; J gene: TRBJ2-5; CDR3 length: 14; D gene: NA; CDR3 protein: CASSLEASRETQYF; CDR3 DNA: TGTGCCAGCAGCTTGGAGGCTAGCCGGGAGACCCAGTACTTC
clone size: NA; V gene: TRBV24-1; J gene: TRBJ1-3; CDR3 length: 14; D gene: NA; CDR3 protein: CATSDLPSGNTIYF; CDR3 DNA: TGTGCCACCAGTGATTTGCCTTCTGGAAACACCATATATTTT
clone size: NA; V gene: TRBV5-4; J gene: TRBJ2-1; CDR3 length: 14; D gene: NA; CDR3 protein: CASSLTRQGGEQFF; CDR3 DNA: TGTGCCAGCAGCTTGACGCGTCAGGGTGGTGAGCAGTTCTTC
clone size: NA; V gene: TRBV19; J gene: TRBJ1-5; CDR3 length: 16; D gene: NA; CDR3 protein: CASAPGLRPSNQPQHF; CDR3 DNA: TGTGCCAGCGCTCCAGGGTTAAGACCTAGCAATCAGCCCCAGCATTTT
clone size: NA; V gene: TRBV4-2; J gene: TRBJ1-2; CDR3 length: 13; D gene: NA; CDR3 protein: CASSPGGNYGYTF; CDR3 DNA: TGTGCCAGCAGCCCGGGGGGAAACTATGGCTACACCTTC
clone size: NA; V gene: TRBV2; J gene: TRBJ1-5; CDR3 length: 14; D gene: NA; CDR3 protein: CASSGRGFNQPQHF; CDR3 DNA: TGTGCCAGCAGCGGACGGGGATTCAATCAGCCCCAGCATTTT
clone size: NA; V gene: TRBV9; J gene: TRBJ1-6; CDR3 length: 16; D gene: TRBD1; CDR3 protein: CASSDTGGSYNSPLHF; CDR3 DNA: TGTGCCAGCAGCGATACAGGGGGCTCCTATAATTCACCCCTCCACTTT
clone size: NA; V gene: TRBV27; J gene: TRBJ1-2; CDR3 length: 16; D gene: NA; CDR3 protein: CASSQSPLGGHYGYTF; CDR3 DNA: TGTGCCAGCAGTCAATCCCCCCTGGGAGGGCACTATGGCTACACCTTC
clone size: NA; V gene: TRBV30; J gene: TRBJ1-6; CDR3 length: 13; D gene: NA; CDR3 protein: CAWSVREDSPLHF; CDR3 DNA: TGTGCCTGGAGTGTACGCGAGGATTCACCCCTCCACTTT
clone size: NA; V gene: TRBV4-2; J gene: TRBJ2-7; CDR3 length: 15; D gene: TRBD2; CDR3 protein: CASSSESSGYREQYF; CDR3 DNA: TGTGCCAGCAGCTCTGAGTCTAGCGGTTATCGCGAGCAGTACTTC
clone size: NA; V gene: TRBV5-5; J gene: TRBJ2-7; CDR3 length: 17; D gene: TRBD2; CDR3 protein: CASSAGTSGGVSSEQYF; CDR3 DNA: TGTGCCAGCAGCGCCGGGACTAGCGGGGGAGTATCGAGCGAGCAGTACTTC
clone size: NA; V gene: TRBV12-3/TRBV12-4; J gene: TRBJ1-2; CDR3 length: 13; D gene: NA; CDR3 protein: CASRARYNYGYTF; CDR3 DNA: TGTGCCAGCAGGGCCAGATACAACTATGGCTACACCTTC
clone size: NA; V gene: TRBV14; J gene: TRBJ2-5; CDR3 length: 15; D gene: TRBD1; CDR3 protein: CASSQRTGLGETQYF; CDR3 DNA: TGTGCCAGCAGCCAGAGGACAGGGCTGGGGGAGACCCAGTACTTC
clone size: NA; V gene: TRBV5-8; J gene: TRBJ1-2; CDR3 length: 14; D gene: NA; CDR3 protein: CASSRGRGLYGYTF; CDR3 DNA: TGTGCCAGCAGCAGGGGACGGGGACTCTATGGCTACACCTTC
clone size: NA; V gene: TRBV5-6; J gene: TRBJ1-3; CDR3 length: 17; D gene: TRBD1; CDR3 protein: CASSGRGQGPSGNTIYF; CDR3 DNA: TGTGCCAGCAGCGGCCGGGGACAGGGGCCCTCTGGAAACACCATATATTTT
clone size: NA; V gene: TRBV9; J gene: TRBJ2-1; CDR3 length: 15; D gene: TRBD2; CDR3 protein: CASSPRTSGYNEQFF; CDR3 DNA: TGTGCCAGCAGCCCAAGGACTAGCGGTTACAATGAGCAGTTCTTC
clone size: once; V gene: TRBV5-6; J gene: TRBJ1-1; CDR3 length: 18; D gene: TRBD1; CDR3 protein: CASSLFRDRLYGGEKAFF; CDR3 DNA: TGTGCCAGCAGCTTATTCCGGGACAGACTCTATGGTGGGGAAAAAGCTTTCTTT
clone size: NA; V gene: TRBV9; J gene: TRBJ1-4; CDR3 length: 15; D gene: TRBD1; CDR3 protein: CASSGQTGTNEKLFF; CDR3 DNA: TGTGCCAGCAGCGGTCAGACAGGGACTAATGAAAAACTGTTTTTT
clone size: once; V gene: TRBV4-1; J gene: TRBJ1-5; CDR3 length: 14; D gene: NA; CDR3 protein: CASSQGDSNQPQHF; CDR3 DNA: TGCGCCAGCAGCCAAGGAGATAGCAATCAGCCCCAGCATTTT
clone size: NA; V gene: TRBV5-4; J gene: TRBJ1-6; CDR3 length: 15; D gene: TRBD1; CDR3 protein: CASSPGTVRNSPLHF; CDR3 DNA: TGTGCCAGCAGCCCCGGGACAGTTCGGAATTCACCCCTCCACTTT
clone size: once; V gene: TRBV13; J gene: TRBJ2-5; CDR3 length: 16; D gene: NA; CDR3 protein: CASSLSRWWGEETQYF; CDR3 DNA: TGTGCCAGCAGCTTATCTAGGTGGTGGGGAGAGGAGACCCAGTACTTC
clone size: NA; V gene: TRBV2; J gene: TRBJ2-1; CDR3 length: 15; D gene: TRBD2; CDR3 protein: CASSEGGLAGDEQFF; CDR3 DNA: TGTGCCAGCAGTGAAGGGGGACTAGCGGGGGATGAGCAGTTCTTC
clone size: NA; V gene: TRBV5-6; J gene: TRBJ2-5; CDR3 length: 15; D gene: TRBD2; CDR3 protein: CASAGRAGGPGTQYF; CDR3 DNA: TGTGCCAGCGCAGGGAGGGCGGGGGGCCCGGGAACCCAGTACTTC
clone size: NA; V gene: TRBV12-3/TRBV12-4; J gene: TRBJ1-2; CDR3 length: 12; D gene: NA; CDR3 protein: CASSRRFYGYTF; CDR3 DNA: TGTGCCAGCAGTCGGAGATTCTATGGCTACACCTTC
clone size: NA; V gene: TRBV7-2; J gene: TRBJ2-3; CDR3 length: 17; D gene: TRBD2; CDR3 protein: CASSLVSRLAGTDTQYF; CDR3 DNA: TGTGCCAGCAGCTTAGTTAGTAGGCTAGCGGGCACAGATACGCAGTATTTT
clone size: NA; V gene: TRBV25-1; J gene: TRBJ2-5; CDR3 length: 15; D gene: TRBD2; CDR3 protein: CASSAGSGVGETQYF; CDR3 DNA: TGTGCCAGCAGTGCGGGTAGCGGGGTAGGAGAGACCCAGTACTTC
clone size: NA; V gene: TRBV9; J gene: TRBJ1-4; CDR3 length: 15; D gene: TRBD1; CDR3 protein: CASSVRGTANEKLFF; CDR3 DNA: TGTGCCAGCAGCGTACGGGGGACAGCCAATGAAAAACTGTTTTTT
clone size: NA; V gene: TRBV9; J gene: TRBJ1-2; CDR3 length: 13; D gene: NA; CDR3 protein: CASSVDIREGYTF; CDR3 DNA: TGTGCCAGCAGCGTAGATATAAGAGAGGGCTACACCTTC
clone size: NA; V gene: TRBV3-1/TRBV3-2; J gene: TRBJ1-2; CDR3 length: 14; D gene: NA; CDR3 protein: CASARDLGFYGYTF; CDR3 DNA: TGTGCCAGCGCCCGGGATCTGGGATTCTATGGCTACACCTTC
clone size: NA; V gene: TRBV6-5; J gene: TRBJ1-1; CDR3 length: 13; D gene: NA; CDR3 protein: CASRPTGTPEAFF; CDR3 DNA: TGTGCCAGCAGGCCCACAGGGACCCCTGAAGCTTTCTTT
clone size: NA; V gene: TRBV5-4; J gene: TRBJ1-2; CDR3 length: 14; D gene: TRBD1; CDR3 protein: CASSGGQGYYGYTF; CDR3 DNA: TGTGCCAGCAGCGGGGGACAGGGATACTATGGCTACACCTTC
clone size: once; V gene: TRBV14; J gene: TRBJ1-2; CDR3 length: 16; D gene: NA; CDR3 protein: CASSQDRRGGPHGYTF; CDR3 DNA: TGTGCCAGCAGCCAAGATCGGAGGGGAGGACCTCATGGCTACACCTTC
clone size: NA; V gene: TRBV2; J gene: TRBJ2-7; CDR3 length: 15; D gene: NA; CDR3 protein: CASRMGQGLVYEQYF; CDR3 DNA: TGTGCCAGCAGGATGGGACAGGGACTAGTCTACGAGCAGTACTTC
clone size: NA; V gene: TRBV15; J gene: TRBJ1-5; CDR3 length: 15; D gene: TRBD1; CDR3 protein: CATSIDRGHHISQHF; CDR3 DNA: TGTGCCACCAGCATAGACAGGGGGCACCATATATCCCAGCATTTT
clone size: NA; V gene: TRBV18; J gene: TRBJ1-6; CDR3 length: 12; D gene: NA; CDR3 protein: CASSSNNSPLHF; CDR3 DNA: TGTGCCAGCTCATCAAATAATTCACCCCTCCACTTT
clone size: NA; V gene: TRBV4-1; J gene: TRBJ2-1; CDR3 length: 16; D gene: NA; CDR3 protein: CASSQPQVIRYNEQFF; CDR3 DNA: TGCGCCAGCAGCCAACCCCAGGTAATCCGCTACAATGAGCAGTTCTTC
clone size: NA; V gene: TRBV30; J gene: TRBJ1-3; CDR3 length: 12; D gene: NA; CDR3 protein: CAWRDSGNTIYF; CDR3 DNA: TGTGCCTGGAGGGACAGTGGAAACACCATATATTTT
clone size: once; V gene: TRBV5-5; J gene: TRBJ1-5; CDR3 length: 16; D gene: TRBD1; CDR3 protein: CASSLVGTGGNQPQHF; CDR3 DNA: TGTGCCAGCAGCTTGGTAGGGACAGGGGGCAATCAGCCCCAGCATTTT
clone size: once; V gene: TRBV7-9; J gene: TRBJ1-1; CDR3 length: 13; D gene: TRBD1; CDR3 protein: CASSFTGDTEAFF; CDR3 DNA: TGTGCCAGCAGCTTTACAGGGGACACTGAAGCTTTCTTT
clone size: NA; V gene: TRBV6-1; J gene: TRBJ1-6; CDR3 length: 12; D gene: NA; CDR3 protein: CASSEAEGALHF; CDR3 DNA: TGTGCCAGCAGTGAAGCAGAGGGGGCCCTCCACTTT
clone size: NA; V gene: TRBV12-3/TRBV12-4; J gene: TRBJ1-2; CDR3 length: 12; D gene: TRBD1; CDR3 protein: CASRLKTGSYTF; CDR3 DNA: TGTGCCAGCAGACTGAAGACAGGGTCCTACACCTTC
clone size: NA; V gene: TRBV24-1; J gene: TRBJ2-7; CDR3 length: 15; D gene: TRBD1; CDR3 protein: CATSDTGTGVHEQYF; CDR3 DNA: TGTGCCACCAGTGACACCGGGACAGGGGTACACGAGCAGTACTTC
clone size: NA; V gene: TRBV5-5; J gene: TRBJ2-7; CDR3 length: 14; D gene: TRBD1; CDR3 protein: CASSGTGEGYEQYF; CDR3 DNA: TGTGCCAGCAGCGGGACAGGGGAAGGGTACGAGCAGTACTTC
clone size: NA; V gene: TRBV5-4; J gene: TRBJ2-2; CDR3 length: 16; D gene: TRBD2; CDR3 protein: CASSGRTSGGGGELFF; CDR3 DNA: TGTGCCAGCAGCGGACGGACTAGCGGGGGCGGCGGGGAGCTGTTTTTT
clone size: NA; V gene: TRBV9; J gene: TRBJ2-1; CDR3 length: 15; D gene: TRBD2; CDR3 protein: CASSESGGAYNEQFF; CDR3 DNA: TGTGCCAGCAGCGAGAGCGGGGGGGCTTACAATGAGCAGTTCTTC
clone size: NA; V gene: TRBV30; J gene: TRBJ1-2; CDR3 length: 13; D gene: TRBD1; CDR3 protein: CAWSVDRGNGYTF; CDR3 DNA: TGTGCCTGGAGTGTGGACAGGGGAAATGGCTACACCTTC
clone size: NA; V gene: TRBV28; J gene: TRBJ1-5; CDR3 length: 16; D gene: NA; CDR3 protein: CASSLAINRESQPQHF; CDR3 DNA: TGTGCCAGCAGTTTAGCAATTAACAGGGAGAGTCAGCCCCAGCATTTT
clone size: NA; V gene: TRBV30; J gene: TRBJ1-2; CDR3 length: 12; D gene: NA; CDR3 protein: CAWADSNYGYTF; CDR3 DNA: TGTGCCTGGGCCGACAGTAACTATGGCTACACCTTC
clone size: NA; V gene: TRBV23-1; J gene: TRBJ1-2; CDR3 length: 18; D gene: TRBD1; CDR3 protein: CASSQPAQGGKLNYGYTF; CDR3 DNA: TGCGCCAGCAGTCAGCCCGCACAGGGGGGAAAGCTGAACTATGGCTACACCTTC
clone size: NA; V gene: TRBV7-2; J gene: TRBJ1-1; CDR3 length: 13; D gene: NA; CDR3 protein: CASSANKNTEAFF; CDR3 DNA: TGTGCCAGCAGCGCCAACAAGAACACTGAAGCTTTCTTT